What follows are 5 T cell receptor beta chains derived from one specimen sequenced in a study of cytomegalovirus exposure and HLA in healthy donors. PCR primers comprised 60 Vbeta and 13 Jbeta primers. Repertoires were generated with immunoSEQ multiplex PCR, while TCRdb's copy carries only in-frame clones and drops some. The sample includes under 200,000 clones, approximately 78% of them seen just once. The sample comprised PBMCs. Receptors were obtained from a woman aged 18-35 years in good health and CMV-seronegative.

The V call is TRBV19, the J call TRBJ1-3; 10 bases fit TRBD1. The CDR3 contains 16 residues. Trimming at V came to 6 bases and at J to 1 base, leaving 6 bases not matched to a gene. Germline CDR1 LNHDA, CDR2 SQIVND (reference sequence). CDR3 bases: TGTGCCAGTAGACCGACAGGGGGCTTGTCTGGAAACACCATATATTTT. Translating gives CASRPTGGLSGNTIYF. The variable domain in full, with the rest retrieved from reference TRBV19 and TRBJ1-3, is DGGITQSPKYLFRKEGQNVTLSCEQNLNHDAMYWYRQDPGQGLRLIYYSQIVNDFQKGDIAEGYSVSREKKESFPLTVTSAQKNPTAFYLCASRPTGGLSGNTIYFGEGSWLTVV.

This chain joins TRBV13 and TRBJ2-2; 8 positions agree with TRBD2. V shed 5 bases, J shed 7 bases, and the junction held 12 bases outside the gene matches. The V gene's germline CDR1 is PRHDT and CDR2 FYEKMQ (reference sequence). The CDR3 length is 16 residues. The CDR3 DNA reads TGTGCCAGCAGCCGGACTAGCAAAAATTGGGGCGGGGAGCTGTTTTTT. The encoded protein is CASSRTSKNWGGELFF.

Only one count was recorded for this clone. V gene TRBV7-9 combines with J gene TRBJ2-5; 10 bases agree with TRBD1. CDR1 SEHNR and CDR2 FQNEAQ come from the germline V gene (reference sequence). V was pared by 5 bases and J by 5 bases, with 20 bases of the junction left unmatched. The CDR3 length is 19 residues. The CDR3 DNA sequence: TGTGCCAGCAGCATTCCGGTGGGATCGGGACAGGGGCCCTGGGAGACCCAGTACTTC. Amino acid sequence: CASSIPVGSGQGPWETQYF.

On this clone itself: An end of the junction does not agree with germline; a read error may underlie this. This chain joins TRBV15 and TRBJ2-7; TRBD2 agrees at 7 bases. Germline-derived CDR1 and CDR2 are LNHNV and YYDKDF (reference sequence). There are 16 residues in the CDR3. The CDR3 here is CATSRDPVGGVGEQHF. The CDR3 nucleotides read TGTGCCACCAGCAGAGATCCCGTGGGGGGGGTTGGAGAGCAGCACTTC.

V and J are TRBV11-2 and TRBJ2-7; TRBD2 aligns across 10 bases. The germline V gene encodes CDR1 SGHAT and CDR2 FQNNGV. The junction had 7 bases not matched to a gene; V was cut back by 5 bases and J by 6 bases. The CDR3 runs 14 residues. CDR3: CASSPGVAGGEQYF. DNA for the CDR3: TGTGCCAGCAGCCCGGGGGTAGCGGGAGGCGAGCAGTACTTC.